This note documents a single TCR beta chain sequence. What this receptor recognizes is not known. No quality values exist for individual bases; no much larger clone is one base distant. This sample was included in a study of shared clonotypes between healthy human individuals (dated by TCRdb to the early 2020s). For the wider study: Three men and two women, aged 18 to 49 years, made up the cohort. Each donor's leukapheresis produced roughly between roughly 0.85 and 9 billion PBMCs. For each donor, CD4 naive and CD4 memory were each given three plates, CD8 naive was given two plates, and CD8 memory was given one plate. Blood TCR repertoires of five healthy adults were deeply sequenced to estimate repertoire size and the extent of clonotype sharing between individuals. To increase sequencing depth and limit assay-specific biases, different laboratories used diverse techniques to prepare libraries and sequence TCR repertoires. Broader findings and caveats from the paper: Pairwise subsampling led to the expectation that sequencing depth would affect the degree of clonotype sharing among donors. Compared with non-shared clonotypes, the clonotypes found in all four sorted-subset donors had higher generation probabilities. Across a handful of donors, about 5% of naive CD4, around 3.5% of naive CD8, 2.3% of memory CD4, and 0.4% of memory CD8 clonotypes were shared. Estimated clonotype richness was generally larger for naive than for memory subsets. The small number of donors limited the genetic and exposure-history diversity represented. Even with the large sequencing depth, rarefaction of the sorted-subset datasets indicated that sequencing was incomplete. Sampling was restricted to blood, and TCR repertoires in tissues likely differ from the TCR repertoires found in blood.

CDR1 and CDR2 are drawn from the germline V gene: SGDLS, YYNGEE. Germline trimming amounts to 4 bases on V and 5 bases on J, with 13 as the count of junction bases outside the gene matches. The CDR3 holds 16 amino acids from the cysteine to the phenylalanine. The kept DNA is CDR3 alone, 48 bases in frame from the first base. Using the deep immunoSEQ assay, multiplex PCR amplified TCR CDR3 regions from genomic DNA. Extracted genomic DNA from each cell subset was distributed evenly across all wells of several immunoSEQ 96-well plates, and each plate was treated as a replicate. For sorted subsets, each replicate PCR was loaded with around 200 ng genomic DNA, equivalent to 30,000 or so T cell genomes. Purified libraries were quantified with a Qubit 3.0 fluorometer, sized on a Bioanalyzer 2100, and re-quantified with the KAPA Library Quantification kit. Each immunoSEQ 96-well plate was sequenced on its own single-read 150-cycle Illumina NextSeq 550 flow cell. Turning to the authors' computational methods: Because only junctional sequences without quality scores were contained in the immunoSEQ output, filtering matching that applied to full-length reads could not be performed. Sequences were annotated with PyIR, a Python wrapper for IgBLAST v1.9, using IMGT germline references to assign V/J genes and CDR3. Any read was removed if the V/J assignment was weak (E-value above 1e-6), the CDR3 was missing, or the read contained stop codons, out-of-frame junctions, or ambiguous translated residues. V3J clonotypes were defined as sequences sharing an identical inferred V gene, J gene, and CDR3 amino acid sequence. Percentage overlap between repertoires was computed as shared unique clonotypes divided by the size of the smaller repertoire. RTK rarefaction, the Chao1 estimator, and Recon v2.1 estimates of unobserved clonotypes were used to assess repertoire richness. For all TCRbeta clonotypes obtained by the gDNA method from several donors, generation probabilities were computed with OLGA. The clones in this table, taken by TCRdb from immuneACCESS, are in-frame only. Not every clone is retained; where verified, under half of the shortfall comes from an unresolved V gene, and the cause of the rest is unknown. V, J and clone size derive from that table, while D and trimming were established from the DNA sequence. Counted in this sample were over 2 million clones; about 95% of them appeared once. Roughly 1.1% of the sample belongs to the ten largest clones.

CD8 naive samples consisted of CD45RO-negative cells that were positively selected for CCR7, yielding a CD45RA+CCR7+ population without TemRA cells. Healthy HIV-negative adults with no recently reported acute infections or vaccinations were included as donors. Only Caucasian adults living in Nashville, Tennessee, USA were represented among the donors. Blood was collected by leukapheresis, and PBMCs were isolated by Ficoll-Histopaque density gradient centrifugation and then cryopreserved in liquid nitrogen vapor phase. Analytical flow cytometry was used to check the purity and quantity of every magnetically sorted T cell population. From each sorted fraction, genomic DNA was isolated and quantified by UV absorbance on a Nanodrop 2000c.

The chain is made from TRBV9 and TRBJ2-7; 9 bases in between match TRBD1. Sequencing was performed on naive CD8+ T cells sorted from blood. The sample's cell subset or site label, in plain terms: CD45RA+CCR7+. The sequence came from a man in his late teens or twenties in good health. CDR3 loop: CASSSNPLGQGDEQYF. In nucleotide form, the sequence is TGTGCCAGCAGCTCCAACCCCCTGGGACAGGGTGACGAGCAGTACTTC. Extended through the reference TRBV9 and TRBJ2-7 proteins, this CDR3 yields the full variable domain: DSGVTQTPKHLITATGQRVTLRCSPRSGDLSVYWYQQSLDQGLQFLIQYYNGEERAKGNILERFSAQQFPDLHSELNLSSLELGDSALYFCASSSNPLGQGDEQYFGPGTRLTVT.